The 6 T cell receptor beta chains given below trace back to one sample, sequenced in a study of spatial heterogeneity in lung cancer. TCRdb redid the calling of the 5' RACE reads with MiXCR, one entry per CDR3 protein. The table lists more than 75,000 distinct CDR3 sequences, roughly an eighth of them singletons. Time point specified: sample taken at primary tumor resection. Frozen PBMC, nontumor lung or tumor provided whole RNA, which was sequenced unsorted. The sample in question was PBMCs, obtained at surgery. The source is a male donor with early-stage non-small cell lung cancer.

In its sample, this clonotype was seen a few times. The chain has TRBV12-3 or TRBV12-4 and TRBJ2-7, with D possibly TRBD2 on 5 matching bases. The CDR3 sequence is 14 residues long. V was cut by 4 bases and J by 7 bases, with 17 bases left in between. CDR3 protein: CASSSTGLFGEQYF. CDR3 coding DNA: TGTGCCAGCAGTTCTACCGGACTCTTTGGGGAGCAGTACTTC.

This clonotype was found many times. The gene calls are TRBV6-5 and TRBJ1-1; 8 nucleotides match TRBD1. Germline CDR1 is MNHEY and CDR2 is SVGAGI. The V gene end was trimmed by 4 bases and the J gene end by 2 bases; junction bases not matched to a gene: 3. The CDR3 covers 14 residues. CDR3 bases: TGTGCCAGCAGTTTCGGACAGGGCAACACTGAAGCTTTCTTT. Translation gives CASSFGQGNTEAFF.

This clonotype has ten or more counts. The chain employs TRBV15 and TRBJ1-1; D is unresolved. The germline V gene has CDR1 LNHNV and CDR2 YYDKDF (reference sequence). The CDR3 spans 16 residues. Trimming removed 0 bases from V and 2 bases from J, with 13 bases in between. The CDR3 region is CATSREAGGSNTEAFF. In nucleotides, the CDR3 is TGTGCCACCAGCAGAGAGGCGGGAGGATCTAACACTGAAGCTTTCTTT. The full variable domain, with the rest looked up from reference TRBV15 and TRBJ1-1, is DAMVIQNPRYQVTQFGKPVTLSCSQTLNHNVMYWYQQKSSQAPKLLFHYYDKDFNNEADTPDNFQSRRPNTSFCFLDIRSPGLGDTAMYLCATSREAGGSNTEAFFGQGTRLTVV.

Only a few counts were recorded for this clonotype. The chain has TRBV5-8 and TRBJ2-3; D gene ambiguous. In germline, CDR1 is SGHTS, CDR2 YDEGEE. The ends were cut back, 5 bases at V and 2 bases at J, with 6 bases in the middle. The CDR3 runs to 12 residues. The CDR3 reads CASRTSTDTQYF. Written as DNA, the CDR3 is TGTGCCAGCAGGACATCCACAGATACGCAGTATTTT.

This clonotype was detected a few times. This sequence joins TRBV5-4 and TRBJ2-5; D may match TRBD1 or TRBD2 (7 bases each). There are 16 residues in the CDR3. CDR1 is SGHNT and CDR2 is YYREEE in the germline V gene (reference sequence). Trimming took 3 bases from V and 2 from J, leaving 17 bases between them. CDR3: CASSSRGGGSQETQYF. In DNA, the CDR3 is TGTGCCAGCAGCTCCAGGGGGGGCGGGTCTCAAGAGACCCAGTACTTC.

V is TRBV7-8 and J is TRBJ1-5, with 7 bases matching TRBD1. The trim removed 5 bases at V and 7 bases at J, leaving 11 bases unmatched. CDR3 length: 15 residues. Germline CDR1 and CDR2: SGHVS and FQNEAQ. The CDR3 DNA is TGTGCCAGCAGCCACTTTACAGGGGTTAACCAGCCCCAGCATTTT. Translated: CASSHFTGVNQPQHF.